The 29 T cell receptor beta chains presented below share a single source sample, sequenced in a study of blood T cell repertoires in COVID-19. Data came from immunoSEQ multiplex PCR; TCRdb stores just in-frame clones and leaves some out. The data hold 250,000 to 300,000 clones, with roughly 88% observed a single time. Material: PBMCs or T cells enriched from blood (not recorded which). All receptors come from a woman between 50 and 59 years old who had recovered from COVID-19.

This chain links TRBV4-1 with TRBJ2-5; 11 nucleotides line up with TRBD2. The junction had 3 bases not matched to a gene; V was cut back by 0 bases and J by 0 bases. The CDR3 has 17 amino acids. CDR1 is MGHRA and CDR2 is YSYEKL in the germline V gene. CDR3 sequence (DNA): TGCGCCAGCAGCCAAGACGGGACTAGCGGCCACCAAGAGACCCAGTACTTC. Translated, it gives CASSQDGTSGHQETQYF.

This clone was seen once. This rearrangement joins TRBV11-1 to TRBJ2-5; D is perhaps TRBD2 (6 bases). Trimming removed 5 bases at V and 5 bases at J, with 21 bases between. Germline V gene lookup returns CDR1 SGHAT and CDR2 FQDESV (reference sequence). There are 16 residues in the CDR3. CDR3 in amino acids: CASSPRTRDSGETQYF. CDR3 coding DNA: TGTGCCAGCAGCCCTAGGACCCGGGACTCCGGGGAGACCCAGTACTTC.

The rearrangement links TRBV3-1 (or the pseudogene TRBV3-2) to TRBJ2-1, with D hard to call. This CDR3 comprises 12 residues. V was trimmed by 5 bases and J by 10 bases, leaving 12 bases between them. Germline assignment: CDR1 LGHDT and CDR2 YNNKEL (reference sequence). The CDR3 here is CASSYSLGEQFF. CDR3 DNA sequence: TGTGCCAGCAGCTACTCTCTAGGAGAGCAGTTCTTC.

The gene calls are TRBV6-5 and TRBJ1-5; D is undetermined. The V gene lost 7 bases and the J gene lost 0 bases, with 7 bases spanning the gap. Per the germline V gene, CDR1 is MNHEY and CDR2 is SVGAGI. This CDR3 spans 13 amino acids. This CDR3 is CASTGNSNQPQHF. CDR3 coding DNA: TGTGCCAGCACAGGAAATAGCAATCAGCCCCAGCATTTT.

The chain employs TRBV12-3 or TRBV12-4 and TRBJ2-7, with D possibly matching TRBD2 (5 bases). The ends were cut back, 9 bases at V and 3 bases at J, with 6 bases in the middle. There are 10 residues in the CDR3. In nucleotides, the CDR3 is TGTGCCAGTGGAGGCTACGAGCAGTACTTC. Translating it yields CASGGYEQYF.

The rearrangement links TRBV5-1 to TRBJ2-1; possibly TRBD2 for D (6 bases). Trimming cost V 0 bases and J 8 bases, with 15 bases left between them. The CDR3 is 15 amino acids. Germline lookup yields CDR1 SGHRS and CDR2 YFSETQ. Here the CDR3 reads CASSLGGALSYEQFF. CDR3 bases: TGCGCCAGCAGCTTGGGCGGGGCTCTAAGCTATGAGCAGTTCTTC.

CDR3 coding DNA: TGTGCCAGCAGGAAAACAGGGGGTGGAAACACCATATATTTT. Encoded protein: CASRKTGGGNTIYF. This chain uses TRBV28 with TRBJ1-3, with 8 bases that match TRBD1. With V trimmed by 6 bases and J by 3 bases, 4 bases remained unmatched. There are 14 residues in the CDR3. CDR1 and CDR2 (germline): MDHEN, SYDVKM.

This clone was recorded a few times. The genes are TRBV27 and TRBJ2-3; D not certain. The CDR3 sequence is 15 residues long. Germline CDR1 and CDR2: MNHEY and SMNVEV (reference sequence). V was trimmed by 0 bases and J by 3 bases, leaving 10 bases between them. CDR3 loop: CASSLSGPRTDTQYF. The CDR3 DNA reads as TGTGCCAGCAGTTTATCCGGCCCCAGGACAGATACGCAGTATTTT.

The gene calls are TRBV29-1 and TRBJ2-1; 9 bases line up with TRBD2. The length of the CDR3 is 15 residues. V was pared by 0 bases and J by 8 bases, with 8 bases of the junction left unmatched. CDR1 and CDR2 (germline): SQVTM, ANQGSEA. The CDR3 spells CSVEDGLAGWYEQFF. Here the CDR3 DNA reads TGCAGCGTTGAAGACGGGCTAGCGGGATGGTATGAGCAGTTCTTC.

This sequence joins TRBV7-9 and TRBJ1-4, with D possibly being TRBD1 (5 bases). This CDR3 spans 15 amino acids. Deletions cut 1 base from V and 6 bases from J, with 12 bases between. Germline V gives CDR1 SEHNR, CDR2 FQNEAQ (reference sequence). CDR3 nucleotides: TGTGCCAGCAGCTTAGGGGCAGGGCGGTATGAAAAACTGTTTTTT. This sequence encodes CASSLGAGRYEKLFF.

The V and J genes are TRBV4-1 and TRBJ1-3; 8 nucleotides line up with TRBD1. This CDR3 has 19 residues. In germline, CDR1 is MGHRA, CDR2 YSYEKL. V lost 0 bases and J lost 0; bases outside the gene matches: 10. The chain's CDR3 is CASSQDFRTGITSGNTIYF. The CDR3 DNA sequence: TGCGCCAGCAGCCAAGATTTCAGGACAGGGATTACCTCTGGAAACACCATATATTTT.

The chain couples TRBV6-1 to TRBJ1-5; D is perhaps TRBD1 (5 bases). V lost 3 bases and J 0 bases, leaving 15 bases between the germline ends. CDR1 is MNHNS, CDR2 SASEGT, per germline. This CDR3 comprises 17 residues. The CDR3 bases are TGTGCCAGCAGTGACTGGACAAGAGGCTATAGCAATCAGCCCCAGCATTTT. Protein sequence: CASSDWTRGYSNQPQHF.

The rearrangement joins TRBV7-8 to TRBJ1-2; 11 bases map to TRBD1. CDR1 is SGHVS and CDR2 is FQNEAQ in the germline V gene. The V and J ends lost 5 bases and 3 bases, in that order; junction bases with no gene match: 8. The CDR3 runs 16 residues. The CDR3 nucleotides are TGTGCCAGCAGCCGCACCTGGACAGGGGGCGACTATGGCTACACCTTC. Amino acid sequence: CASSRTWTGGDYGYTF.

The CDR3 DNA reads as TGTGCCAGCAGCTTCGGGACTAGCGGGAGTGGGAATACGCAGTATTTT. It encodes CASSFGTSGSGNTQYF. V usage is TRBV7-2 and J usage is TRBJ2-3; 14 bases are shared with TRBD2. The CDR3 runs 16 residues. The germline V gene encodes CDR1 SGHTA and CDR2 FQGNSA. The V gene end was trimmed by 3 bases and the J gene end by 7 bases; junction bases not matched to a gene: 6.

This sequence joins TRBV19 and TRBJ2-6; D possibly corresponds to TRBD2 (5 bases). V was cut by 5 bases and J by 0 bases, with 14 bases left in between. In germline, CDR1 is LNHDA, CDR2 SQIVND (reference sequence). CDR3 length: 17 residues. CDR3 protein: CASSPRHLASGANVLTF. As DNA, the CDR3 is TGTGCCAGTAGTCCGAGACACCTAGCCTCTGGGGCCAACGTCCTGACTTTC.

The V and J genes are TRBV5-6 and TRBJ1-3; no clear D. Germline V lookup: CDR1 SGHDT, CDR2 YYEEEE. The CDR3 has 18 residues. V was cut by 0 bases and J by 0 bases, with 16 bases left in between. As DNA, the CDR3 is TGTGCCAGCAGCTTGGTCGGGCCTGAGGGCCACTCTGGAAACACCATATATTTT. Protein: CASSLVGPEGHSGNTIYF.

This chain connects TRBV18 to TRBJ1-2, with TRBD1 identical over 7 bases. This CDR3 is built from 14 residues. J lost 2 bases, V lost 3 bases, and 3 bases had no gene match. From germline, CDR1 is KGHSH and CDR2 LQKENI. The CDR3 loop reads CASSPGQENYGYTF. CDR3 DNA sequence: TGTGCCAGCTCACCCGGACAGGAGAACTATGGCTACACCTTC.

The chain is built from TRBV7-9 and TRBJ2-7; 8 bases match TRBD2. Germline V lookup: CDR1 SEHNR, CDR2 FQNEAQ (reference sequence). Losses at the gene ends were 1 base for V and 3 bases for J; bases not matched to a gene: 5. The CDR3 has 15 amino acids. The CDR3 region has the DNA TGTGCCAGCAGCTTAGGGGCGGGAGGAGGCTACGAGCAGTACTTC. It encodes CASSLGAGGGYEQYF. Combining the CDR3 with reference TRBV7-9 and TRBJ2-7 gives the whole variable domain DTGVSQNPRHKITKRGQNVTFRCDPISEHNRLYWYRQTLGQGPEFLTYFQNEAQLEKSRLLSDRFSAERPKGSFSTLEIQRTEQGDSAMYLCASSLGAGGGYEQYFGPGTRLTVT.

The chain carries TRBV7-9 and TRBJ1-1; the match to TRBD1 covers 11 bases. CDR1 and CDR2 (germline): SEHNR, FQNEAQ (reference sequence). The J segment lost 3 bases and the V segment lost 4 bases, leaving 4 bases of the junction unmatched. The CDR3 runs to 15 residues. The CDR3 reads CASSSPGQGDTEAFF. The CDR3 DNA is TGTGCCAGCAGCTCGCCGGGACAGGGGGACACTGAAGCTTTCTTT. Filled out from reference TRBV7-9 and TRBJ1-1, the complete variable domain reads DTGVSQNPRHKITKRGQNVTFRCDPISEHNRLYWYRQTLGQGPEFLTYFQNEAQLEKSRLLSDRFSAERPKGSFSTLEIQRTEQGDSAMYLCASSSPGQGDTEAFFGQGTRLTVV.

The chain uses TRBV3-1 (or the pseudogene TRBV3-2) and TRBJ2-5; TRBD1 matches 7 bases. The CDR3 is 18 residues long. Trimming cost V 1 base and J 5 bases; bases outside gene matches: 16. From germline, CDR1 is LGHDT and CDR2 YNNKEL (reference sequence). CDR3 region: CASSQGCFDRDWMETQYF. In DNA form, the CDR3 reads TGTGCCAGCAGCCAAGGTTGTTTTGACAGGGATTGGATGGAGACCCAGTACTTC.

The chain recombines TRBV9 with TRBJ2-7; 12 bases map to TRBD1. In germline, CDR1 is SGDLS, CDR2 YYNGEE. The length of the CDR3 is 17 residues. The V and J ends lost 3 bases and 4 bases, in that order; junction bases with no gene match: 11. CDR3 DNA: TGTGCCAGCAGCGCCAATTCGGGACAGGGGGCGCTTTACGAGCAGTACTTC. It specifies CASSANSGQGALYEQYF.

In DNA form, the CDR3 reads TGTGCCAGCAGCATCTGGACAGGGACAAACTACGAGCAGTACTTC. As protein: CASSIWTGTNYEQYF. The V call is TRBV5-6, the J call TRBJ2-7; TRBD1 matches at 8 bases. Germline CDR1 reads SGHDT; CDR2 reads YYEEEE. Trimming took 4 bases from V and 3 from J; bases not matched to a gene: 9. This CDR3 comprises 15 residues.

This chain joins TRBV19 and TRBJ2-4; 7 nucleotides agree with TRBD1. Unmatched junction bases numbered 4, after V lost 2 bases and J lost 6 bases. CDR1 is LNHDA and CDR2 is SQIVND in the germline V gene (reference sequence). This CDR3 spans 14 amino acids. CDR3 sequence: CASSITGDGNIQYF. CDR3 DNA sequence: TGTGCCAGTAGTATAACAGGGGACGGAAACATTCAGTACTTC. Based on the CDR3 plus reference TRBV19 and TRBJ2-4, the full variable domain is DGGITQSPKYLFRKEGQNVTLSCEQNLNHDAMYWYRQDPGQGLRLIYYSQIVNDFQKGDIAEGYSVSREKKESFPLTVTSAQKNPTAFYLCASSITGDGNIQYFGAGTRLSVL.

The rearrangement links TRBV12-3 or TRBV12-4 to TRBJ1-1; D gene ambiguous. V was clipped by 5 bases and J by 9 bases, with 16 bases between them. This CDR3 is 13 amino acids long. CDR3 coding DNA: TGTGCCAGCAGTGATCTCCGGGGATCCAAAGCTTTCTTT. Its translation: CASSDLRGSKAFF.

The rearrangement links TRBV5-1 to TRBJ1-1, with 9 positions matching TRBD1. The CDR3 is made up of 16 amino acids. The V segment lost 0 bases and the J segment 4 bases; nucleotides outside the gene matches: 7. Germline-derived CDR1 and CDR2 are SGHRS and YFSETQ. CDR3 protein: CASSLVMGTGITEAFF. The CDR3 bases are TGCGCCAGCAGCTTGGTAATGGGGACAGGGATCACTGAAGCTTTCTTT.

The chain couples TRBV6-5 to TRBJ2-2; maybe TRBD2 (5 bases). V dropped 4 bases and J dropped 6 bases, with 18 bases sitting between them. CDR3 size: 16 residues. The V gene's germline CDR1 is MNHEY and CDR2 SVGAGI. The CDR3: CASSFLRDRKPGELFF. In nucleotides, the CDR3 is TGTGCCAGCAGTTTCCTCCGGGATCGGAAGCCCGGGGAGCTGTTTTTT.

V is TRBV5-6 and J is TRBJ2-1, with 12 bases identical to TRBD2. The ends lost 5 bases at V and 3 bases at J; junction bases unmatched: 3. CDR1 is SGHDT, CDR2 YYEEEE, per germline. The CDR3 has 15 amino acids. CDR3 amino acids: CASRGTSGLYNEQFF. The CDR3, as DNA: TGTGCCAGCAGAGGGACTAGCGGGCTCTACAATGAGCAGTTCTTC.

The chain uses TRBV11-1 and TRBJ1-1; D unclear. Germline CDR1 SGHAT, CDR2 FQDESV (reference sequence). Trimming removed 4 bases from V and 1 base from J, with 4 bases in between. The CDR3 consists of 12 residues. CDR3 sequence: CASSYRNTEAFF. CDR3 nucleotides: TGTGCCAGCAGCTACAGGAACACTGAAGCTTTCTTT.

In this sample, this clone turned up once. The chain has TRBV28 and TRBJ2-3; 10 bases align to TRBD1. V lost 4 bases and J lost 6; bases outside the gene matches: 10. Per germline, CDR1 MDHEN and CDR2 SYDVKM. This CDR3 is 16 amino acids long. The CDR3 nucleotides read TGTGCCAGCAGTTCGAGTTGGGGACAGGGGTTGGATACGCAGTATTTT. Amino acids: CASSSSWGQGLDTQYF.